This T cell receptor beta chain was identified during a study of synovial regulatory T cells in juvenile arthritis. From germline, CDR1 is MNHEY and CDR2 SMNVEV (reference sequence). This CDR3 is 17 amino acids long. No nucleotide data were recorded. TCRdb keeps only in-frame clones here, not all; method: immunoSEQ multiplex PCR. The sample table includes roughly 6,400 clones. The chain is built from TRBV27 and TRBJ2-1; as DNA is missing, the TRBD2 call by TCRdb cannot be tested. Sample: Treg cells from blood. The subset was: remaining (HLA-DR-negative) circulating blood Treg cells. The sequence came from a donor younger than 35 with juvenile idiopathic arthritis. CDR3: CASSPHSSGRQNNEQFF.